The TCR beta chain under discussion was sequenced for a study of cytomegalovirus exposure and HLA in healthy donors. Study-wide context: Later, an analysis reported that the 95 to 150 validation repertoires had used the same platform as the 500 to 750 first-cohort repertoires. Study outcomes and limitations: There were three CMV-associated chains whose specificity for CMV antigens was confirmed in vitro. Most TCR sequences proved rare, with some public TCRs found in many donors.

As regards this clone: The antigen is unknown.

Clones were sequenced by immunoSEQ multiplex PCR, and TCRdb holds only the in-frame ones, with some missing. This table holds 150,000 to 200,000 clones, around 86% found once. The receptor's source is a man aged 18 to 30 in good health and CMV-seropositive. The sample was PBMCs.

DNA of the CDR3: TGTGCCAGCAGCTCCAGGACTGGAACTTCCTACGAGCAGTACTTC. It translates to CASSSRTGTSYEQYF. The rearrangement uses TRBV5-4 and TRBJ2-7; D perhaps matches TRBD2 (5 bases). The germline gives CDR1 SGHNT, CDR2 YYREEE (reference sequence). The CDR3 is 15 residues long. The V and J ends lost 3 bases and 1 base respectively, with 14 bases between them.